These 3 T cell receptor beta chains were sequenced from one sample in a study of CD8 T cells in Susac syndrome. An amount of RNA that ranged from roughly 0.5 to 1 ug was reverse transcribed with random hexamers. TCRdb called the immunoSEQ multiplex PCR reads again in MiXCR, with one record for every CDR3 protein. This sample has roughly 60,000 distinct CDR3 sequences; approximately 94% occur once, and the top ten carry roughly 0.2%. What was sequenced was CD8+ T cells from PBMCs. These receptor sequences come from a human donor in good health.

This rearrangement joins TRBV30 to TRBJ2-5; D may be TRBD2 (5 bases). In germline, CDR1 is GTSNPN, CDR2 SVGIG (reference sequence). Trimming cost V 5 bases and J 5 bases, with 15 bases left between them. This CDR3 contains 13 residues. The CDR3: CAWALDQRETQYF. CDR3 DNA sequence: TGTGCCTGGGCTTTGGACCAGCGGGAGACCCAGTACTTC.

Only one count was recorded for this clonotype. CDR3 region: CASSSPQGADTQYF. The CDR3 coding sequence is TGTGCCAGCAGCTCCCCACAAGGGGCAGATACGCAGTATTTT. The V call is TRBV7-6, the J call TRBJ2-3, with a weak D call TRBD1 (5 bases). The CDR3 runs to 14 residues. V was pared by 4 bases and J by 4 bases, with 12 bases between. The germline CDR1 and CDR2 sequences are SGHVS and FNYEAQ.

J is TRBJ1-1 and V is TRBV27; D ambiguous. The V gene lost 0 bases and the J gene lost 1 base, with 6 bases spanning the gap. The CDR3 runs 14 residues. The germline CDR1 and CDR2 sequences are MNHEY and SMNVEV (reference sequence). In DNA form, the CDR3 reads TGTGCCAGCAGTTTATCTTCAACGAACACTGAAGCTTTCTTT. Its translation: CASSLSSTNTEAFF.